The present T cell receptor (beta chain) was sequenced within a study of vaccination effects on CD4 cells after COVID-19. V dropped 1 base and J dropped 4 bases, with 8 bases sitting between them. CDR3 length: 14 residues. CDR1 SNHLY and CDR2 FYNNEI come from the germline V gene. CD4+ T cells specific for antigen were expanded with viral peptide pools by the ViraFEST assay before sequencing. Isolating CD4+ T cells followed less than 11 days of culture. Participants completed two doses of the BNT162b2 or mRNA-1273 vaccine. The vaccine recipients had no prior SARS-CoV-2 infection, with negative nucleocapsid antibodies. Comments on this clone: Its antigen is currently unknown.

General study findings and limits: The vaccine-induced clones of healthy vaccinees included only 1 of 255 that cross-reacted with common cold coronaviruses. Vaccine- and infection-induced clones showed marked clonal contraction late following vaccination.

Some clones are missing from TCRdb's copy, which holds only in-frame ones; the method was immunoSEQ multiplex PCR. Here the sample spans approximately 74,000 clones, 60% to 85% being singletons. The rearrangement joins TRBV2 to TRBJ1-5, with unresolved D. The source material was CD4+ T cells from PBMCs cultured with HCoV-OC43 spike peptides, sampled after COVID-19 vaccination. This sample's subset: HCoV-OC43 spike overlapping peptide pool stimulation. The clonotype comes from a human donor who received a COVID-19 vaccine. This CDR3 reads CASSEVEGNQPQHF. As DNA, the CDR3 is TGTGCCAGCAGTGAAGTGGAAGGAAATCAGCCCCAGCATTTT.